Described below is a single T cell receptor (beta chain) sequence and its context. Its antigen is not identified. Template: tumor biopsy or peripheral blood genomic DNA, about 616-6,004 ng per sample. Produced via immunoSEQ multiplex PCR; TCRdb's table is partial and in-frame only. Here the sample spans 20,000 to 25,000 clones, around 80% being singletons. This sample is drawn from a study of T cells in tumors after PD-1 blockade. Study summary: Patients had no prior checkpoint blockade, systemic immunosuppressants, or anti-cancer therapy within 4 weeks.

Whole-study findings and limits: Blood contained 35% to 50% of the tumor's TCR clonotypes.

This receptor was taken from a human donor with basal cell carcinoma. The sample here was PBMCs, taken before anti-PD-1 treatment.

The CDR3 loop reads CASSLSRSQAGGWNEQFF. CDR3 sequence (DNA): TGTGCCAGCAGCTTATCCCGAAGTCAGGCGGGAGGGTGGAATGAGCAGTTCTTC. The genes are TRBV7-3 and TRBJ2-1, with TRBD2 matching 9 bases. The germline CDR1 and CDR2 sequences are SGHTA and FQGTGA. This CDR3 has 18 amino acids. Germline trimming cut 2 bases from V and 7 bases from J; bases unmatched to any gene: 15. Drawing the rest from reference TRBV7-3 and TRBJ2-1, the complete variable domain is GAGVSQTPSNKVTEKGKYVELRCDPISGHTALYWYRQSLGQGPEFLIYFQGTGAADDSGLPNDRFFAVRPEGSVSTLKIQRTERGDSAVYLCASSLSRSQAGGWNEQFFGPGTRLTVL.